What follows are 16 T cell receptor beta chains derived from one specimen sequenced in a study of Ad26.COV2.S vaccination and SARS-CoV-2 variants. The repertoire was sequenced with immunoSEQ multiplex PCR; TCRdb's copy has only in-frame clones and lacks some. The sample holds around 300,000 clones; about 86% are singletons and the top ten take around 11%. Treatment of the sample: around 19 received Ad26.COV2.S at low or high dose, single or two shots; about 5 received placebo; per-sample allocation not given. The study sampled participants on day 63 after the first vaccine or placebo injection. The source was peripheral blood, collected in a trial of Ad26.COV2.S vaccine versus placebo. The receptor set was obtained from a person between 18 and 60 years old who received the Ad26.COV2.S COVID-19 vaccine or a placebo.

The chain is built from TRBV9 and TRBJ2-1; the D is unclear. The CDR3 consists of 13 residues. The ends were cut back, 4 bases at V and 4 bases at J, with 9 bases in the middle. From germline, CDR1 is SGDLS and CDR2 YYNGEE. CDR3 nucleotides: TGTGCCAGCAGCTCCCGCCCTTACAATGAGCAGTTCTTC. Amino acids: CASSSRPYNEQFF.

The genes are TRBV7-2 and TRBJ1-6; weak D call: TRBD1 (5 bases). This CDR3 has 15 residues. Trimming removed 5 bases at V and 8 bases at J, with 16 bases between. CDR1 SGHTA and CDR2 FQGNSA come from the germline V gene. CDR3 sequence reads: CASSLRGPGDSPLHF. Written as DNA, the CDR3 is TGTGCCAGCAGCCTGAGGGGCCCAGGTGATTCACCCCTCCACTTT.

The DNA of the CDR3 is TGTGCCTGGGAGGGTTGGGGCTACGAGCAGTACTTC. Translated, it gives CAWEGWGYEQYF. This rearrangement joins TRBV30 to TRBJ2-7; the D gene is possibly TRBD2 (5 bases). Germline CDR1 GTSNPN, CDR2 SVGIG (reference sequence). CDR3 size: 12 residues. V lost 5 bases and J lost 3, with 11 bases in between.

This clone came up once. The rearrangement links TRBV18 to TRBJ2-2, with a possible D match to TRBD1 (5 bases). Trimming cost V 4 bases and J 1 base, with 7 bases left between them. CDR3 size: 14 residues. In germline, CDR1 is KGHSH, CDR2 LQKENI. CDR3 nucleotide sequence: TGTGCCAGCTCACAGCAGGGGAACACCGGGGAGCTGTTTTTT. It translates to CASSQQGNTGELFF.

V and J are TRBV9 and TRBJ2-2, with a weak D call TRBD2 (5 bases). The CDR3 is made up of 14 amino acids. The V end was cut by 4 bases, the J end by 6 bases, with 13 bases between. Per germline, CDR1 SGDLS and CDR2 YYNGEE. CDR3 in DNA: TGTGCCAGCAGCCCCGCTAGCCCCGCCGGGGAGCTGTTTTTT. This codes for CASSPASPAGELFF.

J is TRBJ2-1 and V is TRBV7-2; D perhaps matches TRBD2 (6 bases). This CDR3 comprises 15 residues. V was pared by 2 bases and J by 10 bases, with 18 bases between. Looked up from germline, CDR1 is SGHTA and CDR2 is FQGNSA. The CDR3 DNA reads TGTGCCAGCAGCTTACCCGGGAGCAGGCGGACGGAGCAGTTCTTC. It is translated as CASSLPGSRRTEQFF. Full variable domain (outside the CDR3, taken from reference TRBV7-2 and TRBJ2-1): GAGVSQSPSNKVTEKGKDVELRCDPISGHTALYWYRQSLGQGLEFLIYFQGNSAPDKSGLPSDRFSAERTGGSVSTLTIQRTQQEDSAVYLCASSLPGSRRTEQFFGPGTRLTVL.

V and J are TRBV28 and TRBJ1-1, with D hard to call. CDR1 is MDHEN and CDR2 is SYDVKM in the germline V gene. This CDR3 region has 14 residues. The ends were cut back, 5 bases at V and 2 bases at J, with 12 bases in the middle. The CDR3 loop is CASSPPGVNTEAFF. As DNA, the CDR3 is TGTGCCAGCAGTCCCCCCGGTGTAAACACTGAAGCTTTCTTT. Full variable domain (rest looked up from reference TRBV28 and TRBJ1-1): DVKVTQSSRYLVKRTGEKVFLECVQDMDHENMFWYRQDPGLGLRLIYFSYDVKMKEKGDIPEGYSVSREKKERFSLILESASTNQTSMYLCASSPPGVNTEAFFGQGTRLTVV.

The chain employs TRBV12-3 or TRBV12-4 and TRBJ1-1, with D tentatively TRBD1 (5 bases). This CDR3 region has 12 residues. Trimming stripped 8 bases from V and 4 bases from J, with 11 bases between. The CDR3 DNA reads TGTGCCAGCGCAGGGTTCGGCACTGAAGCTTTCTTT. This codes for CASAGFGTEAFF.

This chain joins TRBV5-1 and TRBJ2-3; D gene uncertain. The CDR3 has 13 amino acids. V lost 0 bases and J 6 bases, leaving 8 bases between the germline ends. Per the germline V gene, CDR1 is SGHRS and CDR2 is YFSETQ. The CDR3 DNA reads TGCGCCAGCAGCTTGGTGGTCCGGGATACGCAGTATTTT. It yields the protein CASSLVVRDTQYF.

The rearrangement uses TRBV7-9 and TRBJ1-6; possibly TRBD1 for D (6 bases). This CDR3 contains 15 residues. V was pared by 1 base and J by 11 bases, with 15 bases between. Germline values: CDR1 SEHNR, CDR2 FQNEAQ (reference sequence). The DNA of the CDR3 is TGTGCCAGCAGCTTAGTGATGCAGGGGAACGCACCCCTCCACTTT. The encoded protein is CASSLVMQGNAPLHF.

The chain employs TRBV19 and TRBJ2-7; D might be TRBD1 or TRBD2, each matching 5 bases. Germline CDR1 and CDR2: LNHDA and SQIVND (reference sequence). V lost 5 bases to trimming and J lost 6 bases, with 23 bases between them. The CDR3 loop spans 16 amino acids. This CDR3 reads CASSHLRGDRWAEQYF. Written as DNA, the CDR3 is TGTGCCAGTAGTCATCTTAGAGGGGACCGATGGGCCGAGCAGTACTTC.

The chain links TRBV6-5 to TRBJ1-5; TRBD1 matches at 8 bases. The junction had 7 bases not matched to a gene; V was cut back by 6 bases and J by 6 bases. The CDR3 covers 14 residues. Germline V lookup: CDR1 MNHEY, CDR2 SVGAGI. CDR3 in amino acids: CASRTGQGSQPQHF. The DNA of the CDR3 is TGTGCCAGCAGAACAGGACAGGGAAGTCAGCCCCAGCATTTT.

The rearrangement uses TRBV4-2 and TRBJ1-4; tentatively, D is TRBD1 (6 bases). The V end was cut by 0 bases, the J end by 8 bases, with 22 bases between. Germline values: CDR1 LGHNA, CDR2 YNFKEQ. The CDR3 contains 18 residues. CDR3 protein: CASSQDAGQMSFMEKLFF. The CDR3, as DNA: TGTGCCAGCAGCCAAGATGCGGGACAAATGTCCTTTATGGAAAAACTGTTTTTT.

The CDR3 DNA reads as TGTGCCAGCAGTAATCCCGGGGACAGGGGGTCCTACGAGCAGTACTTC. Its translation is CASSNPGDRGSYEQYF. The V and J genes are TRBV28 and TRBJ2-7, with 11 bases lining up with TRBD1. J lost 1 base, V lost 5 bases, and 7 bases had no gene match. CDR1 is MDHEN, CDR2 SYDVKM, per germline. The CDR3 totals 16 residues.

The V and J genes are TRBV27 and TRBJ1-1; the D gene is possibly TRBD1 (5 bases). The CDR3 extends over 14 amino acids. Per germline, CDR1 MNHEY and CDR2 SMNVEV (reference sequence). Trimming stripped 6 bases from V and 0 bases from J, with 11 bases between. Written as DNA, the CDR3 is TGTGCCAGCAGGGCCGGGACGTTGAACACTGAAGCTTTCTTT. Its translation is CASRAGTLNTEAFF.

The genes are TRBV7-2 and TRBJ2-1; the D gene could be TRBD1 or TRBD2 (5 bases each). This CDR3 is built from 18 residues. V shed 4 bases and J shed 9 bases, with 28 bases lying between them. Looked up from germline, CDR1 is SGHTA and CDR2 is FQGNSA. In DNA form, the CDR3 reads TGTGCCAGCAGCTCTTTTTCCGGGACCAAGTCCCCCGTAGGTGAGCAGTTCTTC. The encoded protein is CASSSFSGTKSPVGEQFF. Full variable domain (remainder filled in from reference TRBV7-2 and TRBJ2-1): GAGVSQSPSNKVTEKGKDVELRCDPISGHTALYWYRQSLGQGLEFLIYFQGNSAPDKSGLPSDRFSAERTGGSVSTLTIQRTQQEDSAVYLCASSSFSGTKSPVGEQFFGPGTRLTVL.